The text below deals with one TCR beta chain. This CDR3 has 14 residues. The junction had 5 bases not matched to a gene; V was cut back by 1 base and J by 7 bases. CDR1 is SGHAT, CDR2 FQNNGV, per germline. The data are from a study of early T cells in non-severe SARS-CoV-2 infection. TCRdb reanalysed the 5' RACE reads using MiXCR and keeps one entry per CDR3 protein. The data hold under 85,000 distinct CDR3 sequences, with 12% observed a single time. This clonotype was sampled from an adult who was a healthcare worker with PCR-confirmed SARS-CoV-2 infection or an uninfected control (not recorded which). The donor label of this sample is uncertain. The genes are TRBV11-2 and TRBJ2-7, with TRBD1 identical over 9 bases. Sequencing used whole blood, obtained at baseline. The CDR3 nucleotides are TGTGCCAGCAGCTTAGCACAGGGGGCGCGGGAGCAGTACTTC. The encoded protein is CASSLAQGAREQYF.